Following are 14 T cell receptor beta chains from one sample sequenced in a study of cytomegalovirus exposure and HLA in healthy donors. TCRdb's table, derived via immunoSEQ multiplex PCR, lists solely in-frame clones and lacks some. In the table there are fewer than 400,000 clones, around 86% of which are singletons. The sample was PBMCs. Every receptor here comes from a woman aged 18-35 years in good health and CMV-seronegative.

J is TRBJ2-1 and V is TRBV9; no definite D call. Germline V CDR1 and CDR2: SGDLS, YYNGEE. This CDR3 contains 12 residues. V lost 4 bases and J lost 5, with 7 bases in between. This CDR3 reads CASSLLNNEQFF. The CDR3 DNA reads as TGTGCCAGCAGCCTTCTAAACAATGAGCAGTTCTTC.

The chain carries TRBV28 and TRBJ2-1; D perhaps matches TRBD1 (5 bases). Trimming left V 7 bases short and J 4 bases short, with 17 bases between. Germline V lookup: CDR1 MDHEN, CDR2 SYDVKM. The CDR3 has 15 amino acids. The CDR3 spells CASNRGTAFYNEQFF. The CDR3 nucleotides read TGTGCCAGCAATAGGGGAACAGCCTTTTACAATGAGCAGTTCTTC.

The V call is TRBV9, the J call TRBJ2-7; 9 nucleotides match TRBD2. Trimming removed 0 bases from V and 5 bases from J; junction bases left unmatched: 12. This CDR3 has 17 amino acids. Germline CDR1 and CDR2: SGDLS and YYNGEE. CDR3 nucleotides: TGTGCCAGCAGCGTAGCTACTGGGGCGGGAGGGCCCCACGAGCAGTACTTC. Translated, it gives CASSVATGAGGPHEQYF.

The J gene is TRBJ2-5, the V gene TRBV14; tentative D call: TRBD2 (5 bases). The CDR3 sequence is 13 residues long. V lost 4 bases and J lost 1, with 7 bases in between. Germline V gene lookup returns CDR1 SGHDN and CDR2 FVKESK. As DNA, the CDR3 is TGTGCCAGCAGCCCAGGACTCCAAGAGACCCAGTACTTC. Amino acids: CASSPGLQETQYF. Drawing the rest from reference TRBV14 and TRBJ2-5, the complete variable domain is EAGVTQFPSHSVIEKGQTVTLRCDPISGHDNLYWYRRVMGKEIKFLLHFVKESKQDESGMPNNRFLAERTGGTYSTLKVQPAELEDSGVYFCASSPGLQETQYFGPGTRLLVL.

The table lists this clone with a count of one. CDR3 sequence (DNA): TGTGCCAGTAGACCTACCTCTCTCCCAGGGGCCCCCTACGAGCAGTACTTC. Its protein is CASRPTSLPGAPYEQYF. The rearrangement links TRBV19 to TRBJ2-7, with D perhaps TRBD1 (6 bases). Germline CDR1 is LNHDA and CDR2 is SQIVND (reference sequence). This CDR3 region has 17 residues. The V end was cut by 6 bases, the J end by 2 bases, with 23 bases between.

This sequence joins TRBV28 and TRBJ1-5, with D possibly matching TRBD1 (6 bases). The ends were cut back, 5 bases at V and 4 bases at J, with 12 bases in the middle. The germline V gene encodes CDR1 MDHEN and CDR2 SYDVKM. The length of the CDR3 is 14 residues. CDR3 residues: CASSPQGSNQPQHF. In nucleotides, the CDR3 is TGTGCCAGCAGTCCCCAGGGGAGTAATCAGCCCCAGCATTTT. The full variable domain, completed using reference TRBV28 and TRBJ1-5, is DVKVTQSSRYLVKRTGEKVFLECVQDMDHENMFWYRQDPGLGLRLIYFSYDVKMKEKGDIPEGYSVSREKKERFSLILESASTNQTSMYLCASSPQGSNQPQHFGDGTRLSIL.

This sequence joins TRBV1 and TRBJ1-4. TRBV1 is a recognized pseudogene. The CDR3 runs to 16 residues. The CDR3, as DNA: TGCACCAGCAGCTTGTGTCGTCGGCAGCGGACTGAAAAACTGTTTTTT. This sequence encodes CTSSLCRRQRTEKLFF.

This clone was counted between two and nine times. The CDR3 spells CASSQAESQPQHF. The CDR3 bases are TGTGCCAGCAGCCAAGCGGAGAGTCAGCCCCAGCATTTT. The genes are TRBV14 and TRBJ1-5, with unresolved D. The CDR3 spans 13 residues. V was cut by 1 base and J by 6 bases, with 7 bases left in between. Germline V gene sequence: CDR1 SGHDN, CDR2 FVKESK.

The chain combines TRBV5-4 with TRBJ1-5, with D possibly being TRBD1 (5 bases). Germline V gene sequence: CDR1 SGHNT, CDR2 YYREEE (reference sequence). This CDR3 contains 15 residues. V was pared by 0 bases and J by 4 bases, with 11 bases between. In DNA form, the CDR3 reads TGTGCCAGCAGCTTGGGGGGGGTAAGAAATCAGCCCCAGCATTTT. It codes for CASSLGGVRNQPQHF.

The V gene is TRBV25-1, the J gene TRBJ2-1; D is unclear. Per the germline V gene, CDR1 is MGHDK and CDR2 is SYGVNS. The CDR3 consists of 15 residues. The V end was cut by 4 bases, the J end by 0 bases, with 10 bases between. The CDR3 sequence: CASSVGGSSYNEQFF. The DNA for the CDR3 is TGTGCCAGCAGTGTTGGCGGAAGCTCCTACAATGAGCAGTTCTTC.

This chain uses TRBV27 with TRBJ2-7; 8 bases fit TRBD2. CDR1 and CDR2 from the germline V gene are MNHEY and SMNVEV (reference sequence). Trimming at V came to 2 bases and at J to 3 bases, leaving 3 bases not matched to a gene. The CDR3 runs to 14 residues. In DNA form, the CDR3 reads TGTGCCAGCAGTTTAGCGGGAGGCATCTACGAGCAGTACTTC. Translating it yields CASSLAGGIYEQYF.

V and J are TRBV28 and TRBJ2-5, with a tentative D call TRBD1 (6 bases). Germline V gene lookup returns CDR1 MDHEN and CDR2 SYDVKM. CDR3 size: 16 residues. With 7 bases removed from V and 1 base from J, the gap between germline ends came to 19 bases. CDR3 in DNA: TGTGCCAGCATTTCTCCAGTCGGGACATTCCAAGAGACCCAGTACTTC. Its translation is CASISPVGTFQETQYF.

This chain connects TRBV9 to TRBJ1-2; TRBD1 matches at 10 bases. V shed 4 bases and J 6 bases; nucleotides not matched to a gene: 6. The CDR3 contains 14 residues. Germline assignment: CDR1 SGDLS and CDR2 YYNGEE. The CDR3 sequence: CASSPTGTGDGYTF. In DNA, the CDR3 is TGTGCCAGCAGCCCGACCGGGACAGGGGATGGCTACACCTTC.

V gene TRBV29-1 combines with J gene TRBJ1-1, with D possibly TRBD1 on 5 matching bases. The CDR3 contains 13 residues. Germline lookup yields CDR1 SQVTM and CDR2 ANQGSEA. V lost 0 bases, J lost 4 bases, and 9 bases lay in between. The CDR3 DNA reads TGCAGCGTTGAAGAGCACCAGGGCACTGAAGCTTTCTTT. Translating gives CSVEEHQGTEAFF.